This T cell receptor beta chain is drawn from a study of human versus mouse CDR3 diversity and MHC coevolution. Some clones are missing from TCRdb's copy, which holds only in-frame ones; the method was immunoSEQ multiplex PCR. This table holds about 77,000 clones, around 90% found once. Germline loops: CDR1 KGHSH, CDR2 LQKENI. This CDR3 comprises 15 residues. V was pared by 2 bases and J by 5 bases, with 6 bases of the junction left unmatched. Cells were CD45RO-negative CD62L-positive naive CD4 T cells sorted from PBMCs. The receptor's source is a person aged 30-70 years in good health. The sample consisted of naive CD4+ T cells from blood. As to subset: CD45RO-negative CD62L-positive naive CD4 T cells. The chain has TRBV18 and TRBJ2-7, with 10 bases that match TRBD2. CDR3 sequence: CASSPGVAGGNEQYF. CDR3 in DNA: TGTGCCAGCTCACCAGGGGTAGCGGGAGGAAACGAGCAGTACTTC.